A single T cell receptor (beta chain) is shown here with its context. Its antigen is currently unknown. The PCR employed 60 Vbeta primers together with 13 Jbeta primers. TCRdb's copy holds only in-frame clones and misses some; the assay was immunoSEQ multiplex PCR. The sample has about 130,000 clones, 66% seen once; the top ten hold over 1.5%. These data belong to a study of cytomegalovirus exposure and HLA in healthy donors. Study-wide results and limits: For most TCR beta V segments, an earlier analysis put the productive rate at about 87% or about 30% of the time.

The sequence derives from a human donor in good health. The material sequenced was PBMCs.

CDR3 amino acids: CASSLFASDAYNEQFF. For the CDR3, the DNA is TGTGCCAGCAGCCTATTCGCTAGCGACGCCTACAATGAGCAGTTCTTC. The V gene is TRBV7-2, the J gene TRBJ2-1; D is possibly TRBD2 (6 bases). In germline, CDR1 is SGHTA, CDR2 FQGNSA. V was trimmed by 5 bases and J by 2 bases, leaving 16 bases between them. The length of the CDR3 is 16 residues. Combining the CDR3 with reference TRBV7-2 and TRBJ2-1 gives the whole variable domain GAGVSQSPSNKVTEKGKDVELRCDPISGHTALYWYRQSLGQGLEFLIYFQGNSAPDKSGLPSDRFSAERTGGSVSTLTIQRTQQEDSAVYLCASSLFASDAYNEQFFGPGTRLTVL.